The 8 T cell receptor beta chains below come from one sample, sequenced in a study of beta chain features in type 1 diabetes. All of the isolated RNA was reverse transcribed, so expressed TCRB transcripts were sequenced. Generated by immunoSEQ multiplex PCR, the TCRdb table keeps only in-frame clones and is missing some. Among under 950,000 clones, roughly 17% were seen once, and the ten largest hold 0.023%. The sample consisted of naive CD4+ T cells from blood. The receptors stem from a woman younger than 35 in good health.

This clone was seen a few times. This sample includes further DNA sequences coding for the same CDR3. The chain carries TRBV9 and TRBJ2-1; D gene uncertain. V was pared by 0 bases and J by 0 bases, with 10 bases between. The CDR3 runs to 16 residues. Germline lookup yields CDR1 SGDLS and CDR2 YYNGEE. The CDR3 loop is CASSVVSRSSYNEQFF. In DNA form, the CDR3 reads TGTGCCAGCAGCGTAGTCTCCAGAAGCTCCTACAATGAGCAGTTCTTC.

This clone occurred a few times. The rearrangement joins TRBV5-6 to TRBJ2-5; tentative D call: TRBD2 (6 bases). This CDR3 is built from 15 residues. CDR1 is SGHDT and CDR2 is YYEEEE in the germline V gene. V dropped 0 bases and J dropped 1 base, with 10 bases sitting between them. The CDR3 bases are TGTGCCAGCAGCTTGGCGGGGGTGCTCCAAGAGACCCAGTACTTC. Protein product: CASSLAGVLQETQYF. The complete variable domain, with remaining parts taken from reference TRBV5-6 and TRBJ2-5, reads DAGVTQSPTHLIKTRGQQVTLRCSPKSGHDTVSWYQQALGQGPQFIFQYYEEEERQRGNFPDRFSGHQFPNYSSELNVNALLLGDSALYLCASSLAGVLQETQYFGPGTRLLVL.

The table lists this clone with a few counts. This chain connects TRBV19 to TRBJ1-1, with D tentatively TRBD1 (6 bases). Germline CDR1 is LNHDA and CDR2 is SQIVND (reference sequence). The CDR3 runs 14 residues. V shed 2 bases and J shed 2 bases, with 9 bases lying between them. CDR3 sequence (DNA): TGTGCCAGTAGTATACGGGGGCCAAACACTGAAGCTTTCTTT. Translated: CASSIRGPNTEAFF.

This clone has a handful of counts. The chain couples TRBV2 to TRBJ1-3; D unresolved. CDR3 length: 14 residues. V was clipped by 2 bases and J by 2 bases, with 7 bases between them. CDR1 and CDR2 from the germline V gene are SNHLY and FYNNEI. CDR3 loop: CASSESGAGNTIYF. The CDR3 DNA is TGTGCCAGCAGTGAATCCGGGGCTGGAAACACCATATATTTT.

The CDR3 DNA reads TGTGCCAGTAAATCGGAGGTTGCGGGAGGGAACTACGAGCAGTACTTC. Its translation: CASKSEVAGGNYEQYF. The rearrangement uses TRBV28 and TRBJ2-7; 9 bases match TRBD2. This CDR3 spans 16 amino acids. V was clipped by 9 bases and J by 3 bases; unmatched bases: 15. Per germline, CDR1 MDHEN and CDR2 SYDVKM.

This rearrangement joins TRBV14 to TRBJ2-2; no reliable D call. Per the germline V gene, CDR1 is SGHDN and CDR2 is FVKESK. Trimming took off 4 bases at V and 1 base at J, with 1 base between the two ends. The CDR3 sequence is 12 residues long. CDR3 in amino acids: CASSRNTGELFF. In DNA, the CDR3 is TGTGCCAGCAGCCGGAACACCGGGGAGCTGTTTTTT.

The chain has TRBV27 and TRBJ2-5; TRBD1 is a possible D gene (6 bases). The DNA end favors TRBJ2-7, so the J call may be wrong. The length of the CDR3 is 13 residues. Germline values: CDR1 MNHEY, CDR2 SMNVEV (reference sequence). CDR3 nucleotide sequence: TGTGCCAGCAGCCCGGACAGAGCCTACGAGCAGTACTTC. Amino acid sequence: CASSPDRAYEQYF.

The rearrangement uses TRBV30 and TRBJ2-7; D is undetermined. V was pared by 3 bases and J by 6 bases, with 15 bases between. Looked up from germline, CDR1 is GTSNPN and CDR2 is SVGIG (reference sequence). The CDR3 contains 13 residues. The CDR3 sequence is CAWRGNSFREQYF. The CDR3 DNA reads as TGTGCCTGGAGGGGGAATAGCTTCCGCGAGCAGTACTTC.